This TCR beta chain comes out of a study of T cells in Graves' hyperthyroidism and ophthalmopathy (dated by TCRdb to between 2017 and 2020). Some background on the complete study: TCR V-J signatures able to tell the groups apart were searched for in a discovery cohort of 100 patients, of whom under 45 had Graves' ophthalmopathy and under 65 had stable Graves' hyperthyroidism. For training and testing, the 80 to 100 patients in the discovery cohort were randomly divided in a 7:3 ratio. After blood sampling, hyperthyroidism patients were treated with methimazole at a starting dose of 30 mg daily, and ophthalmopathy patients were treated with high-dose intravenous methylprednisolone. In over five Graves' hyperthyroidism patients, the study also compared T-cell repertoires from thyroid tissue with T-cell repertoires from blood. An independent validation cohort of around 19 hyperthyroidism patients and 15 or so patients who later progressed to ophthalmopathy tested prospective prediction of ophthalmopathy. TCR Vbeta CDR3 sequencing of fewer than 150 peripheral blood samples (more than 40 ophthalmopathy, approximately 80 hyperthyroidism and roughly 17 progressor patients) is reported in the paper. The investigation overall reported the following: In validation, the model predicted progression to ophthalmopathy a median of about 6 months before onset, with 65% to 71% sensitivity and around 76% specificity. Blood samples also contained most of the expanded thyroid clonotypes (frequency above 0.001), which suggests that blood repertoires may reflect thyroid immune responses. In cross-validation, a model built on a 13 V-J signature told ophthalmopathy apart from stable hyperthyroidism with 87.88% sensitivity and roughly 82% specificity, and in testing the same model reached 80%/75%. Sample size was not statistically predetermined, and investigators were not blinded to group allocation.

Comments on this clonotype: Its cognate antigen has yet to be identified. No base-level quality is on record; no much larger clone is a single base apart.

The TCR beta CDR3 regions were amplified from the RNA transcripts. The first round of RT-PCR for the TCR CDR3 was performed with the HTBI primer set and the Qiagen OneStep RT-PCR kit. Libraries were constructed in a second round of multiplex PCR, after which size selection and purification were performed. The libraries were sequenced on an Illumina HiSeq2000 using paired-end 100 bp reads. The paper's processing steps were these. SOAPnuke was used to process the raw data, throwing out any read that contained adapters or uncalled bases, had a mean Phred below 15, or lacked an exact constant-primer or identifier match. High-quality paired reads were merged with COPE v1.2.5, and unique nucleotide sequences were defined as clonotypes. Clonotypes were aligned to IMGT TRBV, TRBD and TRBJ reference segments using MiTCR v1.1. The analysis included only V-J combinations with a frequency above 0.0001, which together covered 99% to 99.2% of the repertoires. The TCS score was defined as F50 (clonal expansion) divided by E x V (chaos), with BLOSUM62-based TCRdist calculated between CDR3 peptides within each V-J. Welch's t-statistics and random forest reduced around 510 V-J features to roughly 13, which were used in a naive Bayes classifier (R e1071). Through fastp at Q25 and MiXCR, TCRdb rebuilt clones from the public reads, retaining in-frame beta chains. When rows share a CDR3 protein, they turn into one entry using the most common DNA and genes. These V and J calls rely on TCRdb rather than the paper's analysis. Recorded for this sample are 600,000 or so distinct CDR3 sequences; more than 45% of them occurred a single time. The top ten clones comprise roughly 8.2% of the sample.

Stable Graves' hyperthyroidism was defined as no progression to ophthalmopathy during 18 months of follow-up. Hyperthyroidism patients were newly diagnosed, with disease duration under 2 months, and aged 18 to 65 years. The study excluded patients with uncontrolled infections, other autoimmune diseases, pregnancy or lactation. Diagnoses were based on clinical symptoms, serum thyroxine and TRAb, thyroid ultrasound and orbital computed tomography. Trizol reagent was used to extract total RNA, and RNA quality was then checked on an Agilent 2100 Bioanalyzer. The CDR3 sequence holds 13 residues, the cysteine and phenylalanine included. The only DNA kept is the CDR3, 39 bases in frame from the first base. The trim is 3 bases for V and 5 bases for J, with a gap of 10 bases between the germline ends. According to the germline V gene, CDR1 reads SGHTA and CDR2 reads FQGNSA.

The sample comprised peripheral blood or thyroid tissue (not recorded which). The receptor's source is a woman aged 18-29 years with Graves' hyperthyroidism. Donor details come from another sample of the same person, matched by shared clones. This chain joins TRBV7-2 to TRBJ1-2; the D gene assignment is ambiguous. For the CDR3, the sequence is CASSFWGWYGYTF. At the DNA level, the sequence is TGTGCCAGCAGCTTCTGGGGATGGTATGGCTACACCTTC.